These T cell receptor beta chains were read from a single sample in a study of identifying expanded T cells in peripheral blood. Data came from immunoSEQ multiplex PCR; TCRdb stores just in-frame clones and leaves some out. The profile shows some 80,000 clones, around 90% of them singletons. The specimen sequenced was blood. The receptors were sampled from a person between 18 and 75 years old in good health. CDR3s include the opening cysteine and the closing phenylalanine or tryptophan. Each record gives: CDR3 length, clone size, V gene, J gene, D gene, CDR3 protein, CDR3 DNA. A D gene is named only where the DNA matches it firmly. Clone size is stated in some rows and not others, as once, few, many or a class when expanded.

14	.	TRBV11-2	TRBJ2-7	.	CASSSGAGAYEQYF	TGTGCCAGCAGCTCGGGAGCAGGGGCCTACGAGCAGTACTTC
13	.	TRBV2	TRBJ1-1	.	CATRSAENTEAFF	TGTGCCACCCGAAGTGCGGAGAACACTGAAGCTTTCTTT
12	once	TRBV10-3	TRBJ2-5	.	CAISPGSETQYF	TGTGCCATCAGTCCGGGGTCGGAGACCCAGTACTTC
15	.	TRBV4-3	TRBJ2-5	.	CASSPAQGLRETQYF	TGCGCCAGCAGCCCGGCCCAGGGGTTGAGGGAGACCCAGTACTTC
15	once	TRBV4-2	TRBJ2-7	.	CASSQGGGVTYEQYF	TGTGCCAGCAGCCAAGGGGGCGGGGTCACCTACGAGCAGTACTTC
15	.	TRBV27	TRBJ1-5	.	CASSSAQGNGQPQHF	TGTGCCAGCAGTTCAGCTCAGGGGAATGGGCAGCCCCAGCATTTT
18	.	TRBV4-3	TRBJ2-6	.	CASSQRAGIHSGANVLTF	TGCGCCAGCAGCCAACGGGCGGGGATCCACTCTGGGGCCAACGTCCTGACTTTC
16	.	TRBV21-1	TRBJ1-1	.	CARLILRGGRSTEAFF	TGTGCCAGGCTTATTCTAAGGGGGGGCCGGTCCACTGAAGCTTTCTTT
15	.	TRBV2	TRBJ2-5	.	CASSEENVGGETQYF	TGTGCCAGCAGTGAAGAGAATGTGGGAGGTGAGACCCAGTACTTC
13	.	TRBV19	TRBJ1-4	.	CASSSQREEKLFF	TGTGCCAGTAGTAGTCAAAGAGAGGAAAAACTGTTTTTT
16	once	TRBV4-2	TRBJ2-2	.	CASSQDGRVETGELFF	TGTGCCAGCAGCCAAGATGGCAGGGTGGAGACCGGGGAGCTGTTTTTT
18	.	TRBV9	TRBJ2-3	TRBD2	CASSAGLAGGGGADTQYF	TGTGCCAGCAGCGCGGGACTAGCGGGAGGAGGGGGGGCAGATACGCAGTATTTT
10	.	TRBV29-1	TRBJ2-5	.	CSARQETQYF	TGCAGCGCCAGACAAGAGACCCAGTACTTC
15	once	TRBV23-1	TRBJ1-5	.	CASSQPRQANQPQHF	TGCGCCAGCAGTCAACCGCGGCAGGCAAATCAGCCCCAGCATTTT
16	.	TRBV19	TRBJ2-5	TRBD1	CATGGRQGADRETQYF	TGTGCCACCGGGGGGCGACAGGGGGCGGATCGGGAGACCCAGTACTTC
13	.	TRBV6-5	TRBJ2-4	.	CASSPGAKNIQYF	TGTGCCAGCAGCCCCGGGGCCAAAAACATTCAGTACTTC
13	.	TRBV30	TRBJ1-1	.	CAWSEEGNTEAFF	TGTGCCTGGAGTGAGGAAGGGAACACTGAAGCTTTCTTT
13	.	TRBV6-5	TRBJ2-7	.	CASSYSGSYEQYF	TGTGCCAGCAGTTACTCCGGGTCCTACGAGCAGTACTTC
16	.	TRBV5-1	TRBJ2-3	TRBD1	CASSINRGRGTDTQYF	TGCGCCAGCAGCATAAACAGGGGAAGGGGCACAGATACGCAGTATTTT
16	.	TRBV5-1	TRBJ1-3	TRBD1	CASSWGGQGAGNTIYF	TGCGCCAGCAGCTGGGGTGGACAGGGGGCCGGAAACACCATATATTTT
13	.	TRBV14	TRBJ1-1	.	CASSQDLNTEAFF	TGTGCCAGCAGCCAAGATCTGAACACTGAAGCTTTCTTT
13	.	TRBV10-3	TRBJ1-2	.	CASLGVESYGYTF	TGTGCCAGCCTCGGGGTAGAAAGTTATGGCTACACCTTC
15	.	TRBV27	TRBJ2-1	TRBD2	CASSPTSGRPNEQFF	TGTGCCAGCAGTCCCACTAGCGGGAGACCCAATGAGCAGTTCTTC
13	.	TRBV30	TRBJ1-2	.	CAWSPDSIGGYTF	TGTGCCTGGAGCCCCGACAGTATAGGAGGCTACACCTTC
14	once	TRBV27	TRBJ2-3	.	CASRPGGGTDTQYF	TGTGCCAGCAGGCCCGGGGGTGGCACAGATACGCAGTATTTT
13	.	TRBV5-1	TRBJ1-2	.	CASSLSTTDGYTF	TGCGCCAGCAGCTTAAGTACTACTGATGGCTACACCTTC
15	.	TRBV18	TRBJ1-1	TRBD1	CASSPGQGRNTEAFF	TGTGCCAGCTCACCTGGACAGGGCAGGAACACTGAAGCTTTCTTT
18	.	TRBV13	TRBJ1-5	.	CASSLGGGVNRVNQPQHF	TGTGCCAGCAGCTTAGGAGGGGGGGTAAACAGGGTGAATCAGCCCCAGCATTTT
14	.	TRBV30	TRBJ1-1	.	CAWSWGAGMTEAFF	TGTGCCTGGAGTTGGGGGGCAGGGATGACTGAAGCTTTCTTT
14	.	TRBV10-3	TRBJ1-6	TRBD1	CAIRGQTNNSPLHF	TGTGCCATCAGGGGACAGACCAATAATTCACCCCTCCACTTT